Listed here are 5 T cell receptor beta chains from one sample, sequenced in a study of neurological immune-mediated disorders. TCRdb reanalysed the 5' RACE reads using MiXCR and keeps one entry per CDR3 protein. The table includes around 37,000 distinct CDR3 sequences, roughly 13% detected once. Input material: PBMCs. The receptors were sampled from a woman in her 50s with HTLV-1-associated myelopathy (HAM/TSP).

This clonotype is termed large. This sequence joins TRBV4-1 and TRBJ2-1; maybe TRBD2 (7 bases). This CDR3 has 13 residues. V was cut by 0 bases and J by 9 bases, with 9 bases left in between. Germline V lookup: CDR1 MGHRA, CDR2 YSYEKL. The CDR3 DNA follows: TGCGCCAGCAGCCAAGATAGGGGGGGTGAGCAGTTCTTC. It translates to CASSQDRGGEQFF.

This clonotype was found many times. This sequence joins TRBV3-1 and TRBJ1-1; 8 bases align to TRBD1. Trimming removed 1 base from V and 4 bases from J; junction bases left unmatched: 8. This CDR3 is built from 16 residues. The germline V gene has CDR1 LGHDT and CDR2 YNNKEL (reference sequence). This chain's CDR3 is CASSQVHRQGSTEAFF. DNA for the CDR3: TGTGCCAGCAGCCAAGTTCATAGACAGGGGAGCACTGAAGCTTTCTTT. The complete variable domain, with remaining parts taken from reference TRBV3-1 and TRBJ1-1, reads DTAVSQTPKYLVTQMGNDKSIKCEQNLGHDTMYWYKQDSKKFLKIMFSYNNKELIINETVPNRFSPKSPDKAHLNLHINSLELGDSAVYFCASSQVHRQGSTEAFFGQGTRLTVV.

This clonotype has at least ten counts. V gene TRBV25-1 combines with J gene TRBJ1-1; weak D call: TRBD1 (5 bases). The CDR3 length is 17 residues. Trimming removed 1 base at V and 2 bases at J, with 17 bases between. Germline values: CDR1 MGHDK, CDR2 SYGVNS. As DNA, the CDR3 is TGTGCCAGCAGTGAATCTCCATTCCGGACAAGCAACACTGAAGCTTTCTTT. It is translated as CASSESPFRTSNTEAFF.

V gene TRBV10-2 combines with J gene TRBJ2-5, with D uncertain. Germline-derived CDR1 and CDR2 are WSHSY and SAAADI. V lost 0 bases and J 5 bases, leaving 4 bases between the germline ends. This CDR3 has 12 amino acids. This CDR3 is CASSESGETQYF. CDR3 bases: TGCGCCAGCAGTGAGTCAGGGGAGACCCAGTACTTC.

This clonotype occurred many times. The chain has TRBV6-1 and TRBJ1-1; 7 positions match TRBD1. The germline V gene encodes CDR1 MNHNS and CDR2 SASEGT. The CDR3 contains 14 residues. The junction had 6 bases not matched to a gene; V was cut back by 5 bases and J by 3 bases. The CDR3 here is CASSNNRGHTEAFF. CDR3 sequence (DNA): TGTGCCAGCAGTAATAACAGGGGACACACTGAAGCTTTCTTT.